Listed below are T cell receptor beta chains from one sample, sequenced in a study of blood T cell repertoires in COVID-19. The method was immunoSEQ multiplex PCR; TCRdb's version includes in-frame clones alone and lacks a portion of them. The sample lists some 150,000 clones, more than 70% seen once, with 5% in the top ten. The material sequenced was peripheral blood. The receptors originated from a woman aged 45-60 years with acute or convalescent COVID-19. Each CDR3 is given without its conserved first and last residue.

TRBJ1-5 12 TRBV30 AWDRDYSNQPQH
TRBJ1-2 11 TRBV5-6 ASSLKEIYGYT
TRBJ2-3 14 TRBV7-2 ASSFLAGGRADTQY
TRBJ2-2 10 TRBV30 AWSLNTGELF
TRBJ2-7 12 TRBV28 ASSLSGGRYEQY
TRBJ2-7 13 TRBV7-8 ASSQGGGGITEQY
TRBJ1-5 12 TRBV7-9 ASSLSGNNQPQH
TRBJ2-7 11 TRBV7-3 ASSLGAGYEQY
TRBJ1-5 14 TRBV19 ASSTSSGQGRQPQH
TRBJ2-7 13 TRBV6-6 ASSADDRESYEQY